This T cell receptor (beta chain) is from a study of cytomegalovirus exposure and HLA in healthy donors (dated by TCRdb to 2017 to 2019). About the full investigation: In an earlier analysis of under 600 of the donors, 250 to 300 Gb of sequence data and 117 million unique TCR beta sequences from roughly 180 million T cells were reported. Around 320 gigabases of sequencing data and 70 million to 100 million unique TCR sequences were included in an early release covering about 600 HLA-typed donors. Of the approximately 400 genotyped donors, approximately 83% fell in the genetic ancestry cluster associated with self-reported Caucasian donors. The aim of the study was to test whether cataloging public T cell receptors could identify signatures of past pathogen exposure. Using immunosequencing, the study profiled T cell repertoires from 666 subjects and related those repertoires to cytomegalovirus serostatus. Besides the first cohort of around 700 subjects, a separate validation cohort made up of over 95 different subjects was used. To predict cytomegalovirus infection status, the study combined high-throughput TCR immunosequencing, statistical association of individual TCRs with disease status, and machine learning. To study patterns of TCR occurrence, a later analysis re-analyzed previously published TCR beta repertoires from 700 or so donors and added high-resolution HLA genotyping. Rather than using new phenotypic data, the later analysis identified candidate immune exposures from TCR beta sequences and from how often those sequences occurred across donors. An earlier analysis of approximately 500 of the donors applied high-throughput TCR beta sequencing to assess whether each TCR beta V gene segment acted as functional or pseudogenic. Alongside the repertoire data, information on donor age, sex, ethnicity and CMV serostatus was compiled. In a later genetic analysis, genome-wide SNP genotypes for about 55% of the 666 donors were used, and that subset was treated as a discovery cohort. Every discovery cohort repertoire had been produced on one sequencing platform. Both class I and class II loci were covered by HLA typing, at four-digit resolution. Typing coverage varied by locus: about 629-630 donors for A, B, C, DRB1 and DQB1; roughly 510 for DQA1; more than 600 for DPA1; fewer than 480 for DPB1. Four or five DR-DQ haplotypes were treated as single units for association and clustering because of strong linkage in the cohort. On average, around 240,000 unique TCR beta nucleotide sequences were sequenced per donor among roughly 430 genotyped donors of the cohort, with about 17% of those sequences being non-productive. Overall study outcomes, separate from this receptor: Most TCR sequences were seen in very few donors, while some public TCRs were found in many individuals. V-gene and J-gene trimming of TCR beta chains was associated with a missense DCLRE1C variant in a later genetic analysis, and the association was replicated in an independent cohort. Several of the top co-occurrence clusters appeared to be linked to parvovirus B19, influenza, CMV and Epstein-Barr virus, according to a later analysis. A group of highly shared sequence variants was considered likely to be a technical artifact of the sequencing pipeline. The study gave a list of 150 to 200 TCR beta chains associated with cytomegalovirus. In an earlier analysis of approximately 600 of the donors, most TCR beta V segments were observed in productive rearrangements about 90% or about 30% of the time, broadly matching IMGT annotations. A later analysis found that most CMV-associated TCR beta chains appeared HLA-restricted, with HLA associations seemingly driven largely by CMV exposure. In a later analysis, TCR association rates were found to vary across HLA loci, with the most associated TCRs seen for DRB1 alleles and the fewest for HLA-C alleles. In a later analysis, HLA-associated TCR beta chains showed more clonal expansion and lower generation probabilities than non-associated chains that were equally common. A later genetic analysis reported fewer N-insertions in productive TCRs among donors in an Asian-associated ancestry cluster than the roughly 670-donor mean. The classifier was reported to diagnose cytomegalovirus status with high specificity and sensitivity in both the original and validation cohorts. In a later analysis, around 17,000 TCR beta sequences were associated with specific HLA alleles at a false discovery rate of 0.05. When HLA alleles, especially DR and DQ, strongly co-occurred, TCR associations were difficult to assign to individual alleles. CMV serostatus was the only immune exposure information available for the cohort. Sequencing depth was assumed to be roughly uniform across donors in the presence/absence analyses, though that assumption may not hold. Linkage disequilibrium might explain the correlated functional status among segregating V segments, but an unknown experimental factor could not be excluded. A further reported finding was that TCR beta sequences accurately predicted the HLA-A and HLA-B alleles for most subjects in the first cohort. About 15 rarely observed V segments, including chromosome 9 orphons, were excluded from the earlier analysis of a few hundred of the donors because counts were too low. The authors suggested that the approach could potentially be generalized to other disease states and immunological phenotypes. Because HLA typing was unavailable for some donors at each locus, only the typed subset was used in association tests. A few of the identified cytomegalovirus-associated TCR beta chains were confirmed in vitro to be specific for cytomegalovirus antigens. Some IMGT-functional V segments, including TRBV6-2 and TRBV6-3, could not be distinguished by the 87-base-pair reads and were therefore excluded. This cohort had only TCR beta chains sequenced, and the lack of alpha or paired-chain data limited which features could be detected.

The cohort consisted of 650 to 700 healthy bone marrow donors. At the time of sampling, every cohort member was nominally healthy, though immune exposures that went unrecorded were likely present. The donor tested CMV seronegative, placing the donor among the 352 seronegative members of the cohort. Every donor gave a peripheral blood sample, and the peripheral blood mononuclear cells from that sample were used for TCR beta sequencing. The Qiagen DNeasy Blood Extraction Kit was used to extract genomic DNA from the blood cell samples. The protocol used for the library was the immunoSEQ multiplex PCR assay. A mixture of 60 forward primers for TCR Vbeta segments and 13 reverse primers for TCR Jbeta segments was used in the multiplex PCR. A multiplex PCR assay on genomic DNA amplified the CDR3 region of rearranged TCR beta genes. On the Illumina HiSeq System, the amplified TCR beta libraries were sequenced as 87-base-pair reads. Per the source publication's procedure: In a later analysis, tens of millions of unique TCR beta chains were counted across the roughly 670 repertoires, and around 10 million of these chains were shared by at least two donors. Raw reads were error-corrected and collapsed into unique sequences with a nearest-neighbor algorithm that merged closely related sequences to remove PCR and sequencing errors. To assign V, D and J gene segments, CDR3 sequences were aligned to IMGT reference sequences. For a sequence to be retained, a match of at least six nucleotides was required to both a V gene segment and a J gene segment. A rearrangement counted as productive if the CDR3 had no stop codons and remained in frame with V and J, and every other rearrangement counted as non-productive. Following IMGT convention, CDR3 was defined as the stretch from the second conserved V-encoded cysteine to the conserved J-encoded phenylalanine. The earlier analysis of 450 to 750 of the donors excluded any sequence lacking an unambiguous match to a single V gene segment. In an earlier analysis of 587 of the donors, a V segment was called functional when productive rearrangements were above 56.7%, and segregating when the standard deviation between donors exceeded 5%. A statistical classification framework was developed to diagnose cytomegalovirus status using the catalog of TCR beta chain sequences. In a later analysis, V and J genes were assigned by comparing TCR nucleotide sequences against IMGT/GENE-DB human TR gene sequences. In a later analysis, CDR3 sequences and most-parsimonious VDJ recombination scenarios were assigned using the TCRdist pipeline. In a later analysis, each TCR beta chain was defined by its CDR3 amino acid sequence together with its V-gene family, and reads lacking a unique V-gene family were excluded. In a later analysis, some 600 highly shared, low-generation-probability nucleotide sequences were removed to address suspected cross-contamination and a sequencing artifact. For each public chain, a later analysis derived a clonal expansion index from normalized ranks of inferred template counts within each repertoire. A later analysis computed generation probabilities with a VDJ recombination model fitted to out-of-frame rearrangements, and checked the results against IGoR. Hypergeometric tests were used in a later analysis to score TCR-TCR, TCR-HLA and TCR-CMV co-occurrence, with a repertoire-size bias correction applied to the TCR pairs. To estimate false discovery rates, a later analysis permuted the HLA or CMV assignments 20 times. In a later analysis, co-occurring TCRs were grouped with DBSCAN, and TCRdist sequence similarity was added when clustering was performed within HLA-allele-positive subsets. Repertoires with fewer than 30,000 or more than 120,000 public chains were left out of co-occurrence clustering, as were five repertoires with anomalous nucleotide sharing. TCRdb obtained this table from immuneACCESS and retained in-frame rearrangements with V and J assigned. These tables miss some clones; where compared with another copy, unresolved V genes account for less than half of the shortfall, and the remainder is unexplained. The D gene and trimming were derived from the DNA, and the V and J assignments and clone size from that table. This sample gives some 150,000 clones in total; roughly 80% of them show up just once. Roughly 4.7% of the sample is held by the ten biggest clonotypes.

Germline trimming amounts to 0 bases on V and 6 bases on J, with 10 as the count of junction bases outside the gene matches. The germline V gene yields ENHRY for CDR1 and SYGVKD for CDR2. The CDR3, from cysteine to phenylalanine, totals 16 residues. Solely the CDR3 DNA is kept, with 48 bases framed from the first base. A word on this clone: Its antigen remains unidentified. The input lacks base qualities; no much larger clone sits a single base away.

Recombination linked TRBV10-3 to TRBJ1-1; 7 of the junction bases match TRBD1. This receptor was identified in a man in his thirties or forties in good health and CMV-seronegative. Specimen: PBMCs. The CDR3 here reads CAISESPDRALAEAFF. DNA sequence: TGTGCCATCAGTGAGTCCCCTGACAGGGCACTAGCTGAAGCTTTCTTT.